This record covers a single T cell receptor beta chain. The antigen is unknown. The entry originates in a study of T-cell memory formation after mild COVID-19. MiXCR was run by TCRdb on the 5' RACE reads, yielding one entry per CDR3 protein. The data hold fewer than 250,000 distinct CDR3 sequences, with over 15% observed a single time. Whole-study findings and limits: Day 37-peaking second-wave clones had unconfirmed SARS-CoV-2 specificity. Later expanders leaned CD4+, whereas clones that contracted between day 15 and 85 were balanced CD4/CD8.

Sequencing used PBMCs or a T cell subset sorted from them (not recorded which). This receptor was taken from an adult woman who had mild COVID-19 (a few samples of this study predate the infection). Cell type and time point are not known.

CDR3 bases: TGTGCCAGCTCACCTAGGACTAGCGGGAGGGCCTACGAGCAGTACTTC. Translation gives CASSPRTSGRAYEQYF. The V gene is TRBV18, the J gene TRBJ2-7; TRBD2 matches 15 bases. CDR1 and CDR2 (germline): KGHSH, LQKENI. Germline trimming cut 3 bases from V and 2 bases from J; bases unmatched to any gene: 2. The CDR3 loop spans 16 amino acids.